Detailed here is one T cell receptor (beta chain). The data derive from a study of molecular identifiers for immune sequencing clone quantification. TCRdb itself ran the PCR reads through MiXCR, one entry per CDR3 protein. The repertoire consists of approximately 500,000 distinct CDR3 sequences, with 20% to 25% occurring once and the leading ten covering 0.7% to 1%. The sequenced sample consisted of naive CD8+ T cells from blood, with Jurkat cell RNA spiked in. Subset defined: FACS-sorted CD8+CD4-CCR7+CD45RA+ naive T cells. The receptor was isolated from a human donor in good health. Some libraries in this study had Jurkat cell RNA spiked in.

The CDR3 is CASGLQTLSWDTGFSTDTQYF. The CDR3 nucleotides are TGTGCTAGTGGTTTGCAAACTTTGTCGTGGGACACCGGATTTAGCACAGATACGCAGTATTTT. The chain uses TRBV12-5 and TRBJ2-3; D might be TRBD1 (6 bases). There are 21 residues in the CDR3. Trimming cost V 2 bases and J 0 bases, with 27 bases left between them. Per germline, CDR1 LGHNT and CDR2 FRNRAP. Combining the CDR3 with reference TRBV12-5 and TRBJ2-3 gives the whole variable domain DARVTQTPRHKVTEMGQEVTMRCQPILGHNTVFWYRQTMMQGLELLAYFRNRAPLDDSGMPKDRFSAEMPDATLATLKIQPSEPRDSAVYFCASGLQTLSWDTGFSTDTQYFGPGTRLTVL.